Below are 7 T cell receptor beta chains sequenced from a single sample in a study of T-cell reconstitution after alpha-beta-depleted transplantation in children (dated by TCRdb to the mid-2010s). Receptor libraries were prepared by PCR. Sequencing was carried out with an Illumina HiSeq 2500. Molecular barcoding was employed in the preparation of TCR libraries, with unique molecular identifiers being used to normalize TCRbeta repertoire quantification. TCRdb passed the public sequencing reads through fastp at Q25 and MiXCR, retaining productive beta sequences. Rows matching on CDR3 protein sequence are summarized as one entry with the most common DNA and genes. This sample holds about 440,000 distinct CDR3 sequences; 43% were observed only once. 25% to 30% of the sample is in the top ten clones. The treatment or condition tag for this specimen amounts to: allogeneic hematopoietic cell transplantation with graft depleted of TCRalphabeta T cells and CD19 B cells.

Sequenced material: PBMCs, taken before TCRalphabeta/CD19-depleted stem cell transplant. Receptors originate from a girl aged 2 to 10 with aplastic anemia, due to receive a stem cell transplant.

The chain recombines TRBV20-1 with TRBJ2-4; the match to TRBD1 covers 9 bases. CDR1 DFQATT and CDR2 SNEGSKA come from the germline V gene (reference sequence). This CDR3 is built from 15 residues. Unmatched junction bases numbered 6, after V lost 1 base and J lost 5 bases. CDR3 sequence: CSARGHRGQENIQYF. CDR3 DNA sequence: TGCAGTGCTAGAGGACACAGGGGGCAGGAAAACATTCAGTACTTC.

This clonotype was seen only a few times. The chain couples TRBV5-1 to TRBJ2-1; TRBD1 matches 9 bases. Trimming cost V 0 bases and J 4 bases; bases outside gene matches: 2. The CDR3 has 15 residues. CDR1 and CDR2 (germline): SGHRS, YFSETQ. The DNA of the CDR3 is TGCGCCAGCAGCTTGGGGACAGGGGAATACAATGAGCAGTTCTTC. It encodes CASSLGTGEYNEQFF. Supplemented by reference TRBV5-1 and TRBJ2-1, the full variable domain reads KAGVTQTPRYLIKTRGQQVTLSCSPISGHRSVSWYQQTPGQGLQFLFEYFSETQRNKGNFPGRFSGRQFSNSRSEMNVSTLELGDSALYLCASSLGTGEYNEQFFGPGTRLTVL.

The V and J genes are TRBV5-1 and TRBJ2-2; D is uncertain. The CDR3 sequence is 16 residues long. V was clipped by 0 bases and J by 1 base, with 10 bases between them. Germline V gives CDR1 SGHRS, CDR2 YFSETQ. Here the CDR3 reads CASSLDGGWNTGELFF. As DNA, the CDR3 is TGCGCCAGCAGCTTGGATGGCGGTTGGAACACCGGGGAGCTGTTTTTT.

The chain combines TRBV18 with TRBJ1-4, with D hard to call. This CDR3 comprises 17 residues. Per germline, CDR1 KGHSH and CDR2 LQKENI. V dropped 3 bases and J dropped 4 bases, with 18 bases sitting between them. In nucleotides, the CDR3 is TGTGCCAGCTCACCCCGTACCCGACCGAGCCTTAATGAAAAACTGTTTTTT. This gives the protein CASSPRTRPSLNEKLFF.

The V gene is TRBV1, the J gene TRBJ1-1; the table's D call of TRBD1 was not tested on the DNA. TRBV1 is termed a pseudogene. This CDR3 is built from 18 residues. The CDR3 is CASSPRYQSGGLNTEAFF. In nucleotides, the CDR3 is TGTGCCAGCAGCCCTCGTTACCAGTCTGGGGGGCTTAACACTGAAGCTTTCTTT.

The V gene is TRBV5-1, the J gene TRBJ2-5; possibly TRBD2 for D (5 bases). V was clipped by 5 bases and J by 2 bases, with 10 bases between them. The germline V gene encodes CDR1 SGHRS and CDR2 YFSETQ. The CDR3 runs to 13 residues. The chain's CDR3 is CASRTGSQETQYF. The DNA of the CDR3 is TGCGCCAGCAGGACGGGGTCGCAAGAGACCCAGTACTTC.

This rearrangement joins TRBV6-5 to TRBJ1-5; no firm D call. Germline-derived CDR1 and CDR2 are MNHEY and SVGAGI. The CDR3 contains 13 residues. V dropped 4 bases and J dropped 11 bases, with 15 bases sitting between them. CDR3 region: CASSFSGHGAQHF. The CDR3 coding sequence is TGTGCCAGCAGTTTCTCGGGCCACGGGGCCCAGCATTTT.